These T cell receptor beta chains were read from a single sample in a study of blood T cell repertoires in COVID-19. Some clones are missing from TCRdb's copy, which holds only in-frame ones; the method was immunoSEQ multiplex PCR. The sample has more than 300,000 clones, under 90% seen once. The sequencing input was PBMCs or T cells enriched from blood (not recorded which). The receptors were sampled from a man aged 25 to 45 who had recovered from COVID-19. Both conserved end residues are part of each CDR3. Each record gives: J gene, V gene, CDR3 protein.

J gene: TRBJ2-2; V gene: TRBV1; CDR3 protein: CTSSQDRGRGQFTGELFF
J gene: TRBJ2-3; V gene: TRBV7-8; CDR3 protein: CASSLFQGTDTQYF
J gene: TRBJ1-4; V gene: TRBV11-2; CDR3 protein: CASSRTGVEKLFF
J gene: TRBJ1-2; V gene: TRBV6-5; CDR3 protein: CASSYANFDGYTF
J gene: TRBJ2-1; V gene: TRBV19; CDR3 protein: CASSTPRAGGGEQFF
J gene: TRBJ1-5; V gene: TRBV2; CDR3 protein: CASSDRPLQGQPQHF
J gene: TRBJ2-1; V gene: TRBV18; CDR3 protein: CASSPLTKSSYNEQFF
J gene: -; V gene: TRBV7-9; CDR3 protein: CASSQGTGASNQPQYF
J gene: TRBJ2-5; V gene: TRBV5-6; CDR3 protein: CASSILLAGSPQETQYF
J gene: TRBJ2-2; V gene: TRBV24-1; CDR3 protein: CATSDFSVTGELFF
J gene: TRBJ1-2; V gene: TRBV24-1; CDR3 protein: CATSDTGFGGGYGYTF
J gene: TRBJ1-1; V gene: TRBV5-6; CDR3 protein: CASSRTDRRNTEAFF
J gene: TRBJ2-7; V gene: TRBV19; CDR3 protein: CASSPTGTAISYEQYF
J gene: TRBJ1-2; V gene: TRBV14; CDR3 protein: CASDGGGYGYTF
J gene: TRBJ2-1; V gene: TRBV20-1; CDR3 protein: CSASYSGRTHEQFF
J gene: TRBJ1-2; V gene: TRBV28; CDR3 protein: CASSSAGGRNYGYTF
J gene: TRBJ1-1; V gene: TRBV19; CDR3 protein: CASFRGPGQVNTEAFF
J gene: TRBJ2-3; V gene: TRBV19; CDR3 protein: CASSIDISVFTDTQYF
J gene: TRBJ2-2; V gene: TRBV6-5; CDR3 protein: CASQEEAGGNGELFF
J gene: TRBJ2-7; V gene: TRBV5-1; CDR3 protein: CASSLAPTGGLYEQYF
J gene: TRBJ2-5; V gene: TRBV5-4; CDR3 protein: CASSLRGEETQYF
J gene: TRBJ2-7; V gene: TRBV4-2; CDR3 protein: CASSQGPTYEQYF
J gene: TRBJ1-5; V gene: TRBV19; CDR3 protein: CASSGGTVNQPQHF
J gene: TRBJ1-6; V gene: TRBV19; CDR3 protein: CASKNGQGASPLHF
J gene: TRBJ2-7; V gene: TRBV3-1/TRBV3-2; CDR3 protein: CASSPNSGGASYEQYF
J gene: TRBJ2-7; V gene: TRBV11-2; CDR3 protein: CASSASGRSSYEQYF